The 5 T cell receptor beta chains presented below share a single source sample, sequenced in a study of post-analysis software for immune sequencing data. General study points: Several TRBV segments (TRBV5-6, TRBV5-1 and TRBV20-1 among them) occurred more frequently in patients than in controls.

Sequencing libraries made from TCR beta cDNA carried unique molecular identifiers. MiXCR was run by TCRdb on the PCR reads, yielding one entry per CDR3 protein. Here the sample spans about 380,000 distinct CDR3 sequences, less than 40% being singletons. No cognate antigen is known for these TCRs. The sequenced sample was blood. The receptors stem from a girl aged 5-17 years with multiple sclerosis.

This clonotype showed up many times. V gene TRBV9 combines with J gene TRBJ2-1, with 15 bases lining up with TRBD2. The trim removed 3 bases at V and 12 bases at J, leaving 4 bases unmatched. Germline lookup yields CDR1 SGDLS and CDR2 YYNGEE. The CDR3 has 14 residues. The CDR3 reads CASSAGTSGGPQFF. CDR3 DNA: TGTGCCAGCAGCGCCGGGACTAGCGGGGGGCCGCAGTTCTTC.

There are a few counts of this clonotype. The chain recombines TRBV27 with TRBJ2-3; 10 positions match TRBD1. From germline, CDR1 is MNHEY and CDR2 SMNVEV (reference sequence). This CDR3 is 15 amino acids long. V was pared by 6 bases and J by 6 bases, with 9 bases of the junction left unmatched. CDR3 sequence (DNA): TGTGCCAGCAGCGAGTGGGACAGGGGAGGTGATACGCAGTATTTT. Amino acids: CASSEWDRGGDTQYF.

In this sample, this clonotype turned up a few times. This chain joins TRBV5-6 and TRBJ2-3, with D tentatively TRBD1 (7 bases). There are 15 residues in the CDR3. V shed 5 bases and J shed 2 bases, with 15 bases lying between them. Germline V CDR1 and CDR2: SGHDT, YYEEEE. CDR3 coding DNA: TGTGCCAGCAGTCCCAGGGGGGCCTTCACAGATACGCAGTATTTT. It translates to CASSPRGAFTDTQYF. Supplemented by reference TRBV5-6 and TRBJ2-3, the full variable domain reads DAGVTQSPTHLIKTRGQQVTLRCSPKSGHDTVSWYQQALGQGPQFIFQYYEEEERQRGNFPDRFSGHQFPNYSSELNVNALLLGDSALYLCASSPRGAFTDTQYFGPGTRLTVL.

This clonotype has just a few counts. This chain connects TRBV10-3 to TRBJ1-2; D is ambiguous. V was pared by 0 bases and J by 4 bases, with 9 bases between. The CDR3 runs 14 residues. Germline values: CDR1 ENHRY, CDR2 SYGVKD. CDR3 amino acids: CAISESGKAYGYTF. The CDR3 coding sequence is TGTGCCATCAGTGAGTCAGGAAAGGCCTATGGCTACACCTTC.

The chain carries TRBV6-2 or TRBV6-3 and TRBJ2-3; TRBD1 might be the D (6 bases). CDR1 and CDR2 (germline): MNHEY, SVGEGT. Trimming took 6 bases from V and 4 from J, leaving 11 bases between them. This CDR3 contains 13 residues. In DNA, the CDR3 is TGTGCCAGCAGAATACAGGGCGCAGATACGCAGTATTTT. Amino acids: CASRIQGADTQYF.